These 22 T cell receptor beta chains share one sample of origin, sequenced in a study of blood T cell repertoires in COVID-19. TCRdb's table, derived via immunoSEQ multiplex PCR, lists solely in-frame clones and lacks some. The top ten hold 3% to 3.5% of the sample, which has 220,000 or so clones, 80% to 85% seen once. Sequencing was carried out using peripheral blood. These receptors were collected from a woman aged 30 to 39 who had recovered from COVID-19.

The chain has TRBV28 and TRBJ2-3, with 8 bases lining up with TRBD2. V trimming: 6 bases; J trimming: 5 bases; junction bases outside the gene matches: 10. This CDR3 comprises 15 residues. Germline CDR1 is MDHEN and CDR2 is SYDVKM. CDR3 protein: CASSHPGRAEDTQYF. CDR3 DNA: TGTGCCAGCAGCCACCCCGGGAGGGCCGAAGATACGCAGTATTTT.

V and J are TRBV2 and TRBJ1-4; 9 bases align to TRBD1. CDR1 SNHLY and CDR2 FYNNEI come from the germline V gene. The V gene end was trimmed by 8 bases and the J gene end by 7 bases; junction bases not matched to a gene: 17. The CDR3 spans 17 residues. This CDR3 is CASGQSRDRVWSEKLFF. The CDR3 DNA reads as TGTGCCAGCGGCCAATCCCGGGACAGGGTATGGAGTGAAAAACTGTTTTTT.

This sequence joins TRBV10-2 and TRBJ2-3; 12 bases line up with TRBD2. CDR1 and CDR2 (germline): WSHSY, SAAADI. The CDR3 covers 15 residues. V gave up 5 bases and J gave up 2 bases; unmatched junction bases: 2. CDR3 amino acids: CASSRLAGDTDTQYF. As DNA, the CDR3 is TGCGCCAGCAGTCGACTAGCGGGGGACACAGATACGCAGTATTTT.

CDR3 sequence (DNA): TGTGCCAGCAGCCAAACAGCGGGAGGGACAGATACGCAGTATTTT. The encoded protein is CASSQTAGGTDTQYF. The rearrangement links TRBV9 to TRBJ2-3; 10 bases line up with TRBD2. This CDR3 has 15 residues. Germline V lookup: CDR1 SGDLS, CDR2 YYNGEE. Trimming took 4 bases from V and 3 from J; bases not matched to a gene: 5.

This chain links TRBV14 with TRBJ2-1; TRBD2 matches 7 bases. The germline V gene has CDR1 SGHDN and CDR2 FVKESK. The CDR3 is made up of 13 amino acids. Trimming cost V 8 bases and J 5 bases; bases outside gene matches: 6. CDR3 coding DNA: TGTGCCAGCGGAGCGGGGAGCAACAATGAGCAGTTCTTC. Translating gives CASGAGSNNEQFF. The full variable domain, in which reference TRBV14 and TRBJ2-1 provide the parts outside the CDR3, is EAGVTQFPSHSVIEKGQTVTLRCDPISGHDNLYWYRRVMGKEIKFLLHFVKESKQDESGMPNNRFLAERTGGTYSTLKVQPAELEDSGVYFCASGAGSNNEQFFGPGTRLTVL.

The gene calls are TRBV19 and TRBJ2-1; 9 bases fit TRBD2. CDR1 is LNHDA and CDR2 is SQIVND in the germline V gene (reference sequence). CDR3 length: 14 residues. With V trimmed by 9 bases and J by 10 bases, 13 bases remained unmatched. The CDR3 spells CASTPGGRAREQFF. In DNA, the CDR3 is TGTGCCAGCACTCCTGGCGGGAGGGCCCGCGAGCAGTTCTTC.

The rearrangement links TRBV23-1 to TRBJ2-1, with 13 bases lining up with TRBD2. TRBV23-1 falls under the ORF class, with uncertain function. The CDR3 contains 19 residues. Trimming took 0 bases from V and 3 from J; bases not matched to a gene: 8. The CDR3 nucleotides are TGCGCCAGCAGTCAATCATTACTAGCGGGAGGGGTTGGCTACAATGAGCAGTTCTTC. Residues: CASSQSLLAGGVGYNEQFF.

The chain recombines TRBV4-1 with TRBJ1-1; D is possibly TRBD1 (5 bases). Germline values: CDR1 MGHRA, CDR2 YSYEKL. The length of the CDR3 is 13 residues. Trimming removed 6 bases from V and 0 bases from J, with 8 bases in between. The CDR3 DNA sequence: TGCGCCAGCAGTTGGGGCATGAACACTGAAGCTTTCTTT. It is translated as CASSWGMNTEAFF.

V is TRBV5-5 and J is TRBJ1-2; 8 nucleotides match TRBD1. Germline V gene lookup returns CDR1 SGHKS and CDR2 YYEKEE (reference sequence). This CDR3 comprises 16 residues. The V and J ends lost 0 bases and 0 bases, in that order; junction bases with no gene match: 4. CDR3 residues: CASSLGGTGANYGYTF. In DNA form, the CDR3 reads TGTGCCAGCAGCTTGGGGGGGACAGGTGCTAACTATGGCTACACCTTC.

The CDR3 is CASSLTAGGTYEQYF. The CDR3 DNA follows: TGCGCCAGCAGCCTGACCGCAGGGGGCACATACGAGCAGTACTTC. The chain links TRBV4-1 to TRBJ2-7, with 8 bases fitting TRBD1. Germline loops: CDR1 MGHRA, CDR2 YSYEKL. J lost 4 bases, V lost 4 bases, and 9 bases had no gene match. The CDR3 totals 15 residues.

J is TRBJ2-1 and V is TRBV2; 8 bases fit TRBD1. Germline V lookup: CDR1 SNHLY, CDR2 FYNNEI. Germline trimming cut 6 bases from V and 10 bases from J; bases unmatched to any gene: 5. There are 12 residues in the CDR3. The CDR3 coding sequence is TGTGCCAGCAGCCCTACAGGGGGAGAGCAGTTCTTC. Protein sequence: CASSPTGGEQFF.

There are a few counts of this clone. The chain couples TRBV24-1 to TRBJ2-1, with D possibly TRBD2 on 5 matching bases. Trimming took off 6 bases at V and 8 bases at J, with 13 bases between the two ends. The CDR3 spans 13 residues. CDR1 is KGHDR and CDR2 is SFDVKD in the germline V gene. The CDR3, as DNA: TGTGCCACCAGTAACTCGCTGAGGGATGAGCAGTTCTTC. Translated: CATSNSLRDEQFF.

J is TRBJ2-3 and V is TRBV28; 9 nucleotides align to TRBD1. The length of the CDR3 is 16 residues. The germline CDR1 and CDR2 sequences are MDHEN and SYDVKM. V dropped 8 bases and J dropped 3; count of bases not matched to a gene: 12. DNA of the CDR3: TGTGCCAGCTGCCCTTGGACAGGGGATATTACAGATACGCAGTATTTT. As protein: CASCPWTGDITDTQYF.

The rearrangement uses TRBV30 and TRBJ2-2; D possibly corresponds to TRBD2 (5 bases). The V gene's germline CDR1 is GTSNPN and CDR2 SVGIG (reference sequence). Trimming cost V 7 bases and J 3 bases, with 15 bases left between them. CDR3 length: 14 amino acids. DNA for the CDR3: TGTGCCTACGGAGGCCAGGACTACACCGGGGAGCTGTTTTTT. Its translation: CAYGGQDYTGELFF.

The rearrangement joins TRBV6-1 to TRBJ1-1; no definite D call. The V end was cut by 2 bases, the J end by 1 base, with 8 bases between. In germline, CDR1 is MNHNS, CDR2 SASEGT. The CDR3 has 14 amino acids. This chain's CDR3 is CASSESTANTEAFF. CDR3 DNA: TGTGCCAGCAGTGAATCAACAGCGAACACTGAAGCTTTCTTT.

The V call is TRBV9, the J call TRBJ2-1; D is possibly TRBD2 (6 bases). The ends were cut back, 2 bases at V and 3 bases at J, with 12 bases in the middle. The V gene's germline CDR1 is SGDLS and CDR2 YYNGEE. The CDR3 runs 15 residues. The CDR3, as DNA: TGTGCCAGCAGCGTGGAGGGTCTGAACTACAATGAGCAGTTCTTC. This gives the protein CASSVEGLNYNEQFF.

The chain is built from TRBV18 and TRBJ1-1; TRBD1 agrees at 9 bases. Per germline, CDR1 KGHSH and CDR2 LQKENI. V trimming: 2 bases; J trimming: 3 bases; junction bases outside the gene matches: 7. The CDR3 is 16 amino acids. CDR3 loop: CASSPLSGTGHTEAFF. In DNA, the CDR3 is TGTGCCAGCTCACCATTAAGCGGGACAGGGCACACTGAAGCTTTCTTT.

The gene calls are TRBV5-1 and TRBJ2-1, with 9 nucleotides matching TRBD2. V was clipped by 3 bases and J by 8 bases; unmatched bases: 3. The germline gives CDR1 SGHRS, CDR2 YFSETQ. The CDR3 covers 13 residues. CDR3: CASSWGTSHEQFF. The CDR3 coding sequence is TGCGCCAGCAGCTGGGGGACTAGCCATGAGCAGTTCTTC.

V usage is TRBV4-1 and J usage is TRBJ2-7, with TRBD1 identical over 10 bases. The CDR3 spans 15 residues. The germline CDR1 and CDR2 sequences are MGHRA and YSYEKL. Trimming removed 4 bases from V and 2 bases from J; junction bases left unmatched: 5. The CDR3 nucleotides read TGCGCCAGCAGCCCTACCGGGACAGGGGCCTACGAGCAGTACTTC. Translated: CASSPTGTGAYEQYF.

This chain links TRBV19 with TRBJ2-1; D might be TRBD2 (6 bases). The CDR3 covers 16 residues. The V gene lost 6 bases and the J gene lost 10 bases, with 25 bases spanning the gap. Germline lookup yields CDR1 LNHDA and CDR2 SQIVND (reference sequence). CDR3 in DNA: TGTGCCAGTAGACGGATAGGGCGGGATGGGGACGGGGAGCAGTTCTTC. Its translation is CASRRIGRDGDGEQFF. Full variable domain (remainder filled in from reference TRBV19 and TRBJ2-1): DGGITQSPKYLFRKEGQNVTLSCEQNLNHDAMYWYRQDPGQGLRLIYYSQIVNDFQKGDIAEGYSVSREKKESFPLTVTSAQKNPTAFYLCASRRIGRDGDGEQFFGPGTRLTVL.

The V and J genes are TRBV24-1 and TRBJ2-5; a weak D match, TRBD1 (8 bases). The CDR3 spans 17 residues. CDR1 KGHDR and CDR2 SFDVKD come from the germline V gene. Deletions cut 6 bases from V and 1 base from J, with 20 bases between. CDR3 sequence: CATSSGQGGGFQETQYF. For the CDR3, the DNA is TGTGCCACCAGTAGCGGACAGGGAGGGGGATTCCAAGAGACCCAGTACTTC.

The chain employs TRBV9 and TRBJ2-1; the D gene is possibly TRBD1 (5 bases). Trimming removed 0 bases at V and 7 bases at J, with 14 bases between. The germline gives CDR1 SGDLS, CDR2 YYNGEE. The CDR3 totals 15 residues. This chain's CDR3 is CASSVEGAEWNEQFF. Here the CDR3 DNA reads TGTGCCAGCAGCGTAGAAGGGGCTGAATGGAATGAGCAGTTCTTC. Supplemented by reference TRBV9 and TRBJ2-1, the full variable domain reads DSGVTQTPKHLITATGQRVTLRCSPRSGDLSVYWYQQSLDQGLQFLIQYYNGEERAKGNILERFSAQQFPDLHSELNLSSLELGDSALYFCASSVEGAEWNEQFFGPGTRLTVL.